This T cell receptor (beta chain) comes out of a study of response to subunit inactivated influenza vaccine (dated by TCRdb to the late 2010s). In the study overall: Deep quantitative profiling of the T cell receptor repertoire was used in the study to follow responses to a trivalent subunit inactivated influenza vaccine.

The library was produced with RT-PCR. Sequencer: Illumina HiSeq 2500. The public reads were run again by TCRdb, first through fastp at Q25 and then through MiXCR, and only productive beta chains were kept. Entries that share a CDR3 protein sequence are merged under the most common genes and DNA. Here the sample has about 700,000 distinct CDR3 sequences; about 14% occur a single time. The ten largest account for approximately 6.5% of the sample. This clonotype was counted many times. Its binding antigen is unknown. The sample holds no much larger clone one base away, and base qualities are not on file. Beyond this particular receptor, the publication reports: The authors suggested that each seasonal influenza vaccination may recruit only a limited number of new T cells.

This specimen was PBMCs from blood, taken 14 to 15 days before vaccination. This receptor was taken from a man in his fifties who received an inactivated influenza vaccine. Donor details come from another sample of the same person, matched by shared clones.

The DNA sequence is as follows: TGTGCCAGCAGCCCTACTGGGACAGGCGTGTTCTCCTACGAGCAGTACTTC. Its protein reads: CASSPTGTGVFSYEQYF. In this chain, TRBV9 is recombined with TRBJ2-7; TRBD1 fits 8 bases in the junction. At the junction V is shortened by 4 bases and J by 0 bases; bases outside the gene matches: 12. Its CDR3 holds 17 amino acids, cysteine through phenylalanine. The retained sequence is limited to the CDR3, 51 bases, with the frame set at the first base. CDR1 and CDR2 are drawn from the germline V gene: SGDLS, YYNGEE. This CDR3, with the reference TRBV9 and TRBJ2-7 proteins standing in past its ends, gives the full variable domain DSGVTQTPKHLITATGQRVTLRCSPRSGDLSVYWYQQSLDQGLQFLIQYYNGEERAKGNILERFSAQQFPDLHSELNLSSLELGDSALYFCASSPTGTGVFSYEQYFGPGTRLTVT.